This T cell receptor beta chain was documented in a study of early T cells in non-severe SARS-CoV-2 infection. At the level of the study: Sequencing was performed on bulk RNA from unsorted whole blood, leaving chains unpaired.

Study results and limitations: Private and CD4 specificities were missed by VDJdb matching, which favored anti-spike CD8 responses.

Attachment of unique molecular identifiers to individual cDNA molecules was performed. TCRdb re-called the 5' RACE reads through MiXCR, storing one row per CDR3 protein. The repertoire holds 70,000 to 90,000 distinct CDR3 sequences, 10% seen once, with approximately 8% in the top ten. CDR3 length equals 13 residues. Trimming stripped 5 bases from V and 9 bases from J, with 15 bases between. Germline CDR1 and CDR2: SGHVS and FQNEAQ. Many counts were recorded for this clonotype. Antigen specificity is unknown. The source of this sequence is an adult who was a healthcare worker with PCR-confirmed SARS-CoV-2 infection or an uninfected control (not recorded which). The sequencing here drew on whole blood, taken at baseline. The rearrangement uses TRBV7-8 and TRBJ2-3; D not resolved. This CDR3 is CASSPPASLTQYF. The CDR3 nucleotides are TGTGCCAGCAGCCCCCCCGCGTCTTTAACGCAGTATTTT. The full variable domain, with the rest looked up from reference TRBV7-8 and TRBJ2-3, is GAGVSQSPRYKVAKRGQDVALRCDPISGHVSLFWYQQALGQGPEFLTYFQNEAQLDKSGLPSDRFFAERPEGSVSTLKIQRTQQEDSAVYLCASSPPASLTQYFGPGTRLTVL.